These 10 T cell receptor beta chains came from one sample sequenced in a study of T-cell reconstitution after alpha-beta-depleted transplantation in children. Library preparation (for TCRbeta) was performed with unique molecular identifiers. TCRdb recomputed calls from the PCR reads with MiXCR, one row per CDR3 protein. The sample lists around 960,000 distinct CDR3 sequences; roughly 29% were seen once. The input for sequencing was PBMCs, mostly from graft donor cells, taken 360 days after TCRalphabeta/CD19-depleted stem cell transplant. The receptors come from a boy under three years old who had a stem cell transplant for SCID, so the T cells may come from the graft donor.

This clonotype was observed a few times. The rearrangement joins TRBV7-2 to TRBJ1-1, with TRBD1 as a possible D gene (5 bases). The germline gives CDR1 SGHTA, CDR2 FQGNSA. The V end was cut by 1 base, the J end by 5 bases, with 11 bases between. This CDR3 has 14 residues. The CDR3 protein is CASSLEQAETEAFF. The DNA for the CDR3 is TGTGCCAGCAGCTTAGAACAGGCTGAGACTGAAGCTTTCTTT. The full variable domain, in which reference TRBV7-2 and TRBJ1-1 provide the parts outside the CDR3, is GAGVSQSPSNKVTEKGKDVELRCDPISGHTALYWYRQSLGQGLEFLIYFQGNSAPDKSGLPSDRFSAERTGGSVSTLTIQRTQQEDSAVYLCASSLEQAETEAFFGQGTRLTVV.

The V and J genes are TRBV2 and TRBJ1-1; no firm D call. The ends were cut back, 6 bases at V and 0 bases at J, with 11 bases in the middle. This CDR3 is 14 amino acids long. The germline V gene has CDR1 SNHLY and CDR2 FYNNEI. The CDR3 DNA follows: TGTGCCAGCAGAGACGACTTCTTGAACACTGAAGCTTTCTTT. Translated: CASRDDFLNTEAFF. Variable domain in full (rest from reference TRBV2 and TRBJ1-1): EPEVTQTPSHQVTQMGQEVILRCVPISNHLYFYWYRQILGQKVEFLVSFYNNEISEKSEIFDDQFSVERPDGSNFTLKIRSTKLEDSAMYFCASRDDFLNTEAFFGQGTRLTVV.

The J gene is TRBJ2-3, the V gene TRBV5-1; the D gene is possibly TRBD1 (6 bases). Germline V gene data show CDR1 as SGHRS and CDR2 as YFSETQ. CDR3 size: 16 residues. V lost 3 bases, J lost 5 bases, and 19 bases lay in between. The CDR3 sequence is CASSWTSGVRGDTQYF. The DNA for the CDR3 is TGCGCCAGCAGCTGGACCTCAGGGGTGAGAGGAGATACGCAGTATTTT. Combining the CDR3 with reference TRBV5-1 and TRBJ2-3 gives the whole variable domain KAGVTQTPRYLIKTRGQQVTLSCSPISGHRSVSWYQQTPGQGLQFLFEYFSETQRNKGNFPGRFSGRQFSNSRSEMNVSTLELGDSALYLCASSWTSGVRGDTQYFGPGTRLTVL.

This chain links TRBV5-1 with TRBJ2-1; 13 positions agree with TRBD2. The CDR3 has 19 residues. V lost 1 base to trimming and J lost 5 bases; unmatched junction nucleotides: 12. Looked up from germline, CDR1 is SGHRS and CDR2 is YFSETQ. CDR3 sequence reads: CASSLPKLAGGPRDNEQFF. DNA for the CDR3: TGCGCCAGCAGCTTGCCTAAACTAGCGGGGGGGCCAAGGGACAATGAGCAGTTCTTC.

V is TRBV5-6 and J is TRBJ1-1; possibly TRBD1 for D (5 bases). Trimming removed 7 bases from V and 9 bases from J, with 19 bases in between. The V gene's germline CDR1 is SGHDT and CDR2 YYEEEE. This CDR3 comprises 13 residues. The CDR3 is CASRLRGGFQAFF. The CDR3 region has the DNA TGTGCCAGCCGGCTACGCGGGGGGTTTCAAGCTTTCTTT.

The chain employs TRBV5-5 and TRBJ2-3; TRBD1 aligns across 7 bases. V shed 4 bases, J shed 2 bases, and the junction held 10 bases outside the gene matches. The CDR3 consists of 16 residues. Looked up from germline, CDR1 is SGHKS and CDR2 is YYEKEE (reference sequence). Here the CDR3 reads CASSPPPTGPTDTQYF. The CDR3 DNA is TGTGCCAGCAGCCCACCCCCGACAGGGCCCACAGATACGCAGTATTTT.

The chain combines TRBV28 with TRBJ2-7, with 8 nucleotides matching TRBD1. Per the germline V gene, CDR1 is MDHEN and CDR2 is SYDVKM. This CDR3 contains 12 residues. V was clipped by 8 bases and J by 6 bases; unmatched bases: 6. CDR3 sequence (DNA): TGTGCCAGCCGGACAGGGAGGCTCGAGCAGTACTTC. This translates into CASRTGRLEQYF. The entire variable domain, with the rest obtained from reference TRBV28 and TRBJ2-7, is as follows: DVKVTQSSRYLVKRTGEKVFLECVQDMDHENMFWYRQDPGLGLRLIYFSYDVKMKEKGDIPEGYSVSREKKERFSLILESASTNQTSMYLCASRTGRLEQYFGPGTRLTVT.

CDR3 loop: CASKADTQYF. In DNA, the CDR3 is TGTGCCAGCAAGGCAGATACGCAGTATTTT. The chain has TRBV12-3 or TRBV12-4 and TRBJ2-3; D not resolved. Trimming stripped 7 bases from V and 4 bases from J, with 3 bases between. The CDR3 is 10 residues long.

This clonotype was detected a few times. This chain uses TRBV11-2 with TRBJ2-3; TRBD2 matches 10 bases. Germline-derived CDR1 and CDR2 are SGHAT and FQNNGV. This CDR3 region has 15 residues. The trim removed 5 bases at V and 4 bases at J, leaving 6 bases unmatched. The CDR3 sequence is CASSTGLASADTQYF. CDR3 bases: TGTGCCAGCAGCACGGGACTAGCGAGCGCAGATACGCAGTATTTT. Drawing the rest from reference TRBV11-2 and TRBJ2-3, the complete variable domain is EAGVAQSPRYKIIEKRQSVAFWCNPISGHATLYWYQQILGQGPKLLIQFQNNGVVDDSQLPKDRFSAERLKGVDSTLKIQPAKLEDSAVYLCASSTGLASADTQYFGPGTRLTVL.

This chain links TRBV28 with TRBJ2-7, with D unresolved. The CDR3 is made up of 12 amino acids. In germline, CDR1 is MDHEN, CDR2 SYDVKM. Deletions cut 6 bases from V and 3 bases from J, with 9 bases between. The CDR3 DNA follows: TGTGCCAGCAGGACTTCCCGCTACGAGCAGTACTTC. Protein: CASRTSRYEQYF.